This paragraph reports one T cell receptor (beta chain). The antigen is undetermined. This sample stems from a study of T cells in Graves' hyperthyroidism and ophthalmopathy. The CDR3 runs 15 residues. Trimming took 1 base from V and 1 from J, leaving 11 bases between them. TCR beta CDR3 region amplification was performed from RNA transcripts. HTBI primers were the set used in a first-round RT-PCR of the TCR CDR3. One entry per CDR3 protein results from TCRdb running MiXCR on the multiplex PCR reads. The data show a few hundred thousand distinct CDR3 sequences, roughly 14% seen once. Findings and limits, study-wide: Progression to ophthalmopathy was predicted a median of approximately seven months early.

Recently diagnosed hyperthyroidism of less than 2 months' duration affected patients aged 18 to 65. Sequenced input: blood. The V and J genes are TRBV12-3 or TRBV12-4 and TRBJ2-7; TRBD1 or TRBD2 may be the D gene (5 bases each). This sequence was found in a man aged 30 to 39 with Graves' hyperthyroidism that later progressed to Graves' ophthalmopathy. The CDR3 sequence: CASSLETGPSYEQYF. CDR3 DNA: TGTGCCAGCAGTTTAGAGACGGGGCCTTCCTACGAGCAGTACTTC.